This TCR beta chain was sequenced during a study of cytomegalovirus exposure and HLA in healthy donors (dated by TCRdb to about 2017). For the wider study: According to an earlier analysis of 450 to 650 of the donors, about 179 million T cells yielded 90 million to 140 million unique TCR beta sequences and 276 Gb of sequence data. Using immunosequencing, the study profiled T cell repertoires from 666 subjects and related those repertoires to cytomegalovirus serostatus. Roughly 5 DR-DQ haplotypes were handled as single units for association and clustering because linkage in the cohort was strong. Donor age, sex, ethnicity and CMV serostatus were compiled together with the repertoire data. Roughly 300 gigabases of sequencing data and around 80 million unique TCR sequences made up an early release that covered 500 to 650 HLA-typed donors. Class I and class II HLA loci were covered by the typing at four-digit resolution. In an earlier analysis of more than 550 of the donors, high-throughput TCR beta sequencing was used to judge whether each TCR beta V gene segment behaved as functional or pseudogenic. The study aimed to test whether signatures of past pathogen exposure could be identified by cataloging public T cell receptors. In a later analysis, previously published TCR beta repertoires from 550 to 700 donors were re-analyzed and high-resolution HLA genotyping was added so that TCR occurrence patterns could be studied. To predict cytomegalovirus infection status, the study combined high-throughput TCR immunosequencing, statistical association of individual TCRs with disease status, and machine learning. The number of typed donors differed by locus: about 620-640 for A, B, C, DRB1 and DQB1; roughly 510 for DQA1; fewer than 610 for DPA1; and around 490 for DPB1. Among some 400 genotyped donors of the cohort, an average of about 240,000 unique TCR beta nucleotide sequences were sequenced per donor, around 20% of them non-productive. A later genetic analysis took genome-wide SNP genotypes for about 60% of the roughly 670 donors and used that subset as a discovery cohort. Of the roughly 400 genotyped donors, approximately 81% were placed in the genetic ancestry cluster associated with self-reported Caucasian donors. In addition to the first cohort of roughly 670 subjects, a separate validation cohort of around 110 different subjects was used. All discovery cohort repertoires had been generated using a single sequencing platform. In the later analysis, no new phenotypic data were used to find candidate immune exposures; instead, reliance was placed on TCR beta sequences and their occurrence across donors.

From the cysteine up to the phenylalanine, the CDR3 has a length of 15 residues. Only the CDR3 DNA stays, 45 bases, in frame from base 1. CDR1 is given as SEHNR and CDR2 as FQNEAQ, both from the germline V gene (reference sequence). The V end gives up 5 bases and the J end 5 bases, leaving 7 bases in the junction not matched to a gene. Findings and caveats that apply to the study as a whole: Linkage disequilibrium might explain the correlated functional status among segregating V segments, but an unknown experimental factor could not be ruled out. According to a later analysis, parvovirus B19, influenza, CMV and Epstein-Barr virus appeared linked to several top co-occurrence clusters. In vitro tests confirmed that a few of the cytomegalovirus-associated TCR beta chains recognize cytomegalovirus antigens. A total of 150 to 200 TCR beta chains were listed by the study as associated with cytomegalovirus. Because counts were too low, more than 15 rarely observed V segments, including chromosome 9 orphons, were excluded from the earlier analysis of some 590 of the donors. HLA typing was unavailable for some donors at each locus, so association tests used only the typed subset. A cluster of highly shared sequence variants was judged likely to be a technical artifact of the sequencing pipeline. Compared with equally common non-associated chains, HLA-associated TCR beta chains in a later analysis were more clonally expanded and had lower generation probabilities. In a later analysis, TCR association rates were found to vary across HLA loci, with the most associated TCRs seen for DRB1 alleles and the fewest for HLA-C alleles. V-gene and J-gene trimming of TCR beta chains was associated with a missense DCLRE1C variant in a later genetic analysis, and the association was replicated in an independent cohort. In an earlier analysis of some 550 of the donors, most TCR beta V segments were observed in productive rearrangements about 90% or about 30% of the time, broadly matching IMGT annotations. Across donors, most TCR sequences were observed very rarely, whereas some public TCRs were present in many individuals. In this cohort, only TCR beta chains were sequenced, and detectable features were limited by the absence of alpha or paired-chain data. The authors suggested that the approach could potentially be generalized to other disease states and immunological phenotypes. Because the 87-base-pair reads could not distinguish some IMGT-functional V segments, including TRBV6-2 and TRBV6-3, those segments were excluded. The classifier was reported to diagnose cytomegalovirus status with high specificity and sensitivity in both the original and validation cohorts. Presence/absence analyses assumed roughly uniform sequencing depth across donors, an assumption that may not hold. In a later analysis, most CMV-associated TCR beta chains were found to appear HLA-restricted, with HLA associations seemingly driven largely by CMV exposure. According to a later genetic analysis, donors in an Asian-associated ancestry cluster had fewer N-insertions in productive TCRs than the approximately 650-donor mean. A further reported finding was that TCR beta sequences accurately predicted the HLA-A and HLA-B alleles for most subjects in the first cohort. A later analysis associated around 16,000 TCR beta sequences with specific HLA alleles at a false discovery rate of 0.05. The only immune exposure information available for the cohort was CMV serostatus. Strong co-occurrence of HLA alleles, especially DR and DQ, made assigning TCR associations to individual alleles difficult.

The cohort consisted of 670 or so healthy bone marrow donors. Cohort members were all nominally healthy when sampled, although unrecorded immune exposures were likely present. The donor was CMV seronegative and belonged to the group of 352 seronegative cohort members. Each donor provided a peripheral blood sample, and peripheral blood mononuclear cells were used for TCR beta sequencing. Genomic DNA was extracted from the blood cell samples with the Qiagen DNeasy Blood Extraction Kit. In regard to this clone: What antigen it recognizes has not been identified. Base qualities are not at hand, and no much larger clone is one base apart.

Libraries were constructed by the immunoSEQ multiplex PCR assay. The multiplex PCR relied on a mix of 60 forward primers for TCR Vbeta segments and 13 reverse primers for TCR Jbeta segments. Amplification of the CDR3 region of rearranged TCR beta genes was performed with a multiplex PCR assay on genomic DNA. Amplified TCR beta libraries were sequenced as 87-base-pair reads on the Illumina HiSeq System. For the original study's pipeline: Across the 700 or so repertoires, a later analysis counted some 81 million unique TCR beta chains, roughly 11 million of which were shared by at least two donors. Raw reads were error-corrected and collapsed into unique sequences by a nearest-neighbor algorithm in which closely related sequences were merged to remove PCR and sequencing errors. To assign V, D and J gene segments, CDR3 sequences were aligned to IMGT reference sequences. Each retained sequence needed at least a six-nucleotide match to both a V gene segment and a J gene segment. A rearrangement was called productive if the CDR3 had no stop codons and remained in frame with V and J, and every other rearrangement was called non-productive. Following IMGT convention, CDR3 was defined as the stretch from the second conserved V-encoded cysteine to the conserved J-encoded phenylalanine. The earlier analysis of some 550 of the donors excluded any sequence lacking an unambiguous match to a single V gene segment. In an earlier analysis of around 600 of the donors, V segments were called functional above 56.7% productive rearrangements and were called segregating when the between-donor standard deviation exceeded 5%. A statistical classification framework was developed to diagnose cytomegalovirus status using the catalog of TCR beta chain sequences. V and J gene assignment, in a later analysis, came from comparing TCR nucleotide sequences with IMGT/GENE-DB human TR gene sequences. The TCRdist pipeline was used in a later analysis to assign CDR3 sequences and most-parsimonious VDJ recombination scenarios. In a later analysis, each TCR beta chain was defined by its CDR3 amino acid sequence together with its V-gene family, and reads without a unique V-gene family were excluded. In a later analysis, some 600 highly shared, low-generation-probability nucleotide sequences were removed to address suspected cross-contamination and a sequencing artifact. For each public chain, a later analysis derived a clonal expansion index from normalized ranks of inferred template counts within each repertoire. In a later analysis, generation probabilities were computed with a VDJ recombination model fitted to out-of-frame rearrangements, and the resulting probabilities were checked against IGoR. In a later analysis, TCR-TCR, TCR-HLA and TCR-CMV co-occurrence was scored with hypergeometric tests, and a repertoire-size bias correction was applied to TCR pairs. To estimate false discovery rates, a later analysis permuted the HLA or CMV assignments 20 times. In a later analysis, co-occurring TCRs were grouped with DBSCAN, and TCRdist sequence similarity was added when clustering was performed within HLA-allele-positive subsets. Repertoires with fewer than 30,000 or more than 120,000 public chains, plus five repertoires with anomalous nucleotide sharing, were excluded from co-occurrence clustering. The table was pulled from immuneACCESS by TCRdb, which kept in-frame rearrangements only. Such tables lose some clones; where checked, under half of the loss comes from unresolved V genes, and the rest has no known cause. V and J calls plus clone size are reproduced from that table; the DNA served to infer D and trimming. The sample table shows about 43,000 clones, and roughly 77% are seen once. The ten top clones hold roughly 1.5% of the sample.

The sample was PBMCs. The sequence links TRBV7-9 to TRBJ2-7, with 12 bases matching TRBD2. The receptor was isolated from a man in his thirties or forties in good health and CMV-seronegative. Here is the DNA: TGTGCCAGCAGCATCAGACTAGCGGGAGACGACGAGCAGTACTTC. Its translation reads: CASSIRLAGDDEQYF.